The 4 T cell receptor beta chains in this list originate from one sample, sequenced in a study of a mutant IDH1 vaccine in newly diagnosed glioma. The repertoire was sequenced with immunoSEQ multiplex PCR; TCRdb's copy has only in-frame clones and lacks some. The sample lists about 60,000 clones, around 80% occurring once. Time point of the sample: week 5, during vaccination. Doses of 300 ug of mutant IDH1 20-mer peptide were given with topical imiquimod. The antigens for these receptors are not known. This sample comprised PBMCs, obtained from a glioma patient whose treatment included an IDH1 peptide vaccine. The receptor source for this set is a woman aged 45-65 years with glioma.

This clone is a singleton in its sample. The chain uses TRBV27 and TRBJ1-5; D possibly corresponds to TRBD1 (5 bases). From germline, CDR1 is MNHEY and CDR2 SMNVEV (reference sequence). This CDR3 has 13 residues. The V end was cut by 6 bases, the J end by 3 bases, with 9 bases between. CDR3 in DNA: TGTGCCAGCAGCGGGACTTCCAATCAGCCCCAGCATTTT. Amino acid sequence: CASSGTSNQPQHF.

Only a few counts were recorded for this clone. The CDR3, as DNA: TGTGCCAGCTCACGTCAAGACGAGCAGTACTTC. Translation: CASSRQDEQYF. V is TRBV18 and J is TRBJ2-7; D gene ambiguous. CDR3 length equals 11 residues. The germline V and J ends were trimmed by 4 bases and 5 bases, with 6 bases remaining between them. Germline-derived CDR1 and CDR2 are KGHSH and LQKENI. Drawing the rest from reference TRBV18 and TRBJ2-7, the complete variable domain is NAGVMQNPRHLVRRRGQEARLRCSPMKGHSHVYWYRQLPEEGLKFMVYLQKENIIDESGMPKERFSAEFPKEGPSILRIQQVVRGDSAAYFCASSRQDEQYFGPGTRLTVT.

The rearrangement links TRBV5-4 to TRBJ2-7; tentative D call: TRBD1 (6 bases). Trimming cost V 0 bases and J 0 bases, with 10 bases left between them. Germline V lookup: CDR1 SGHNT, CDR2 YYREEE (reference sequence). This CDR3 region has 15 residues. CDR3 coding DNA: TGTGCCAGCAGCTTGGCTTTCAGGGGCTCCTACGAGCAGTACTTC. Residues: CASSLAFRGSYEQYF.

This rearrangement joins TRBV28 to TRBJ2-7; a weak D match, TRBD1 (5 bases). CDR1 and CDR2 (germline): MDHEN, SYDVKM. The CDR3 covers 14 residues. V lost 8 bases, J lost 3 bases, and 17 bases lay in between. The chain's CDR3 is CASQLQGLGYEQYF. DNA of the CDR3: TGTGCCAGCCAGCTCCAGGGTCTCGGCTACGAGCAGTACTTC.